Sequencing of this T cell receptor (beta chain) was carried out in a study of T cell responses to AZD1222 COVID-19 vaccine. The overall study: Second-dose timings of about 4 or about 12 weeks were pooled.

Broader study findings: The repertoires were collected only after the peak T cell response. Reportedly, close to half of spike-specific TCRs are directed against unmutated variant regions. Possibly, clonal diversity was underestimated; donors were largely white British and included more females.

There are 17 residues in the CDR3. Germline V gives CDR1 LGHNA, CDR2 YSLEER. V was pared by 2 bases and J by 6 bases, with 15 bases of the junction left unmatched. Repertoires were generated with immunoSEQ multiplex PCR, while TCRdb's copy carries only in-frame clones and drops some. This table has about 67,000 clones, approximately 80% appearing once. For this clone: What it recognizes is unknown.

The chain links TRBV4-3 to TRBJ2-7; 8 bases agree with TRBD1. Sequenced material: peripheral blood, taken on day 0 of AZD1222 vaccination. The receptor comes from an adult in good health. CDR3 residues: CASSQKPPGQGSFEQYF. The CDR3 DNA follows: TGCGCCAGCAGCCAAAAACCCCCCGGACAGGGATCGTTCGAGCAGTACTTC.